This entry features one T cell receptor (beta chain) sequence. The data derive from a study of blood T cell repertoires in COVID-19. Per germline, CDR1 MNHEY and CDR2 SVGAGI. CDR3 size: 15 residues. V shed 7 bases and J 2 bases; nucleotides not matched to a gene: 3. The data were produced by immunoSEQ multiplex PCR, yet TCRdb's version contains in-frame clones alone and is incomplete. The table has approximately 310,000 clones, approximately 83% seen once. The sequence was collected from a man younger than 45 who had recovered from COVID-19. Sequences were obtained from PBMCs or T cells enriched from blood (not recorded which). The gene calls are TRBV6-5 and TRBJ2-3, with TRBD2 identical over 13 bases. CDR3 bases: TGTGCCAGCAAGGGACTAGCGGGGTCCACAGATACGCAGTATTTT. This translates into CASKGLAGSTDTQYF.